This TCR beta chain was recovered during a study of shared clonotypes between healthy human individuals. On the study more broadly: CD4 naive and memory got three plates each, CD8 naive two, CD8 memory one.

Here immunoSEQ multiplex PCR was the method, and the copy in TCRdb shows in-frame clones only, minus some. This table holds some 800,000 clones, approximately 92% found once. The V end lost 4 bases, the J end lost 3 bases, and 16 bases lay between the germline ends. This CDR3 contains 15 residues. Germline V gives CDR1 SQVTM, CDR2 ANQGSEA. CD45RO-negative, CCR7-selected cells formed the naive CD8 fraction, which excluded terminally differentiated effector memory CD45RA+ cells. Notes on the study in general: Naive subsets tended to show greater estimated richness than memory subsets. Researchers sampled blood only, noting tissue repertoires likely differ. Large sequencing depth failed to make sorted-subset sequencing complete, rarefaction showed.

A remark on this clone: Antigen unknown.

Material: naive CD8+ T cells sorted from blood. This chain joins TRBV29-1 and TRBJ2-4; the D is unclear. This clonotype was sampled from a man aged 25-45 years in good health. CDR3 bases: TGCAGCGTTGGAGGTAGGGCCAACGGCAAAAACATTCAGTACTTC. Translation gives CSVGGRANGKNIQYF.